This section outlines one T cell receptor (beta chain) sequence together with its context. Its antigen is currently unknown. Researchers made TCR beta libraries by using iRepertoire HTBI primers and running Arm-PCR on CDR3 regions. Each CDR3 protein gets one entry after TCRdb re-called the multiplex PCR reads with MiXCR. The table shows over 650,000 distinct CDR3 sequences, with around 30% occurring only once. Time point described: persistent/refractory GD, antithyroid drugs over 5 years with positive TRAb. PBMC RNA served as the TCR library source. This CDR3 contains 14 residues. V was trimmed by 0 bases and J by 3 bases, leaving 11 bases between them. Germline CDR1 and CDR2: GTSNPN and SVGIG (reference sequence). This record comes from a study of regulatory T cells in long-lasting Graves disease. Study-level findings and limits: Thyroid tissue went unstudied; only peripheral blood was examined.

This TCR came from a female donor with Graves disease. Material: peripheral blood mononuclear cells (PBMCs), obtained when the disease was refractory, from a patient treated with antithyroid drugs. The J gene is TRBJ2-5, the V gene TRBV30, with D possibly being TRBD2 (6 bases). The CDR3 reads CAWSVRGGKETQYF. For the CDR3, the DNA is TGTGCCTGGAGTGTACGCGGCGGGAAAGAGACCCAGTACTTC.